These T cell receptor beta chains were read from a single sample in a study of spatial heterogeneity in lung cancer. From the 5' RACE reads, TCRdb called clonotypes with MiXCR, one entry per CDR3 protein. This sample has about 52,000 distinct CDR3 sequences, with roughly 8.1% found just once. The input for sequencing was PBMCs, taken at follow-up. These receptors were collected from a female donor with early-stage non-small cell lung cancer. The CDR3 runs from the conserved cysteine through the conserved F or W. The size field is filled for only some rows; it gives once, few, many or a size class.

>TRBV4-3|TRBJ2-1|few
CASSRVAGGPYNEQFF
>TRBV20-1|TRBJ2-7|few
CSAGTQGDEQYF
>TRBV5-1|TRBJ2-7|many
CASSLEGLDEQYF
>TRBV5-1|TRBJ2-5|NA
CASQLGGLQETQYF
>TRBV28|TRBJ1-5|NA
CASKPGGGHSNQPQHF
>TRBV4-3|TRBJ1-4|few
CASSQETDPNEKLFF
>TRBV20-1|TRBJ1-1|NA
CSGRGGNTEAFF
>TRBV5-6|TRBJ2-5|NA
CASSLGGATVQETQYF
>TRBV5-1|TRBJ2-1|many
CASMAQSSYNEQFF
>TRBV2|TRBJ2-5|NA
CASSEQLAGLQETQYF
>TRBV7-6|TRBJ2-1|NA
CASSLPSGPGSRSRSYNEQFF
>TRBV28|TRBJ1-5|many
CASTIGGQIHQPQHF
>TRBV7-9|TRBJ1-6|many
CASSRGNSPLHF
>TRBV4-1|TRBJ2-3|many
CASSQGPARGTDTQYF
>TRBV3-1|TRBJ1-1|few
CASSQDAGITEAFF
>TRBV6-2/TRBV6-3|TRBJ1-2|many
CASSYLFYGYTF